The subject of this entry is one T cell receptor beta chain. Antigen specificity is unknown. Some clones are missing from TCRdb's copy, which holds only in-frame ones; the method was immunoSEQ multiplex PCR. The profile covers under 200,000 clones, with about 93% appearing a single time and 0.64% taken by the ten largest. This record comes from a study of T cell responses to AZD1222 COVID-19 vaccine. Study outcomes and limitations: Targeting of unmutated variant regions was reportedly seen in nearly half of spike-specific TCRs.

Trimming left V 7 bases short and J 4 bases short, with 1 base between. Germline assignment: CDR1 GTSNPN and CDR2 SVGIG (reference sequence). The CDR3 runs 8 residues. The chain links TRBV30 to TRBJ1-2; D call uncertain. The TCR originated in an adult in good health. This specimen consisted of peripheral blood, obtained on day 0 of AZD1222 vaccination. The CDR3 here is CASYGYTF. The CDR3 DNA is TGTGCCTCCTATGGCTACACCTTC.